The rows below give T cell receptor beta chains drawn from one sample of a study of cytomegalovirus exposure and HLA in healthy donors. TCRdb keeps only in-frame clones here, not all; method: immunoSEQ multiplex PCR. The sample lists over 150,000 clones, 68% seen once, with approximately 1.5% in the top ten. Sequencing was performed on PBMCs. All receptors come from a man aged 45 to 65 in good health and CMV-seronegative. Each CDR3 is given with its conserved first and last residue. The order of the fields is V gene, clone size, J gene, CDR3 protein. Only some rows state a clone size, as once, few, many or a class for expanded clones.

v_gene: TRBV7-2; abundance: once; j_gene: TRBJ1-2; CDR3aa: CASSSTGGAVYGYTF
v_gene: TRBV19; abundance: once; j_gene: TRBJ2-3; CDR3aa: CASSSRDTQYF
v_gene: TRBV19; abundance: .; j_gene: TRBJ1-1; CDR3aa: CASTPQGLSTEAFF
v_gene: TRBV6-5; abundance: .; j_gene: TRBJ1-3; CDR3aa: CASSYSKGVGGNTIYF
v_gene: TRBV5-1; abundance: once; j_gene: TRBJ2-2; CDR3aa: CASRGGTGNTGELFF
v_gene: TRBV5-4; abundance: few; j_gene: TRBJ2-2; CDR3aa: CASSDPGTSGGSGTGELFF
v_gene: TRBV6-5; abundance: .; j_gene: TRBJ2-7; CDR3aa: CASTPRLGEAYEQYF
v_gene: TRBV7-6; abundance: .; j_gene: TRBJ1-1; CDR3aa: CASSPGGLGQGIGAFF
v_gene: TRBV21-1; abundance: .; j_gene: TRBJ2-3; CDR3aa: CASSGSGGYRGPFFTDTQYF
v_gene: TRBV5-1; abundance: .; j_gene: TRBJ1-1; CDR3aa: CASSFGQGASNTEAFF
v_gene: TRBV6-6; abundance: .; j_gene: TRBJ2-1; CDR3aa: CASRGTGTSNEQFF
v_gene: TRBV11-2; abundance: .; j_gene: TRBJ2-3; CDR3aa: CASSPRLAGSLDTQYF
v_gene: TRBV4-1; abundance: .; j_gene: TRBJ1-2; CDR3aa: CASSQDQGTGLLGYTF
v_gene: TRBV5-1; abundance: .; j_gene: TRBJ2-3; CDR3aa: CASSLHGQGVRDTQYF
v_gene: TRBV18; abundance: .; j_gene: TRBJ1-2; CDR3aa: CASSPRDRVGYTF
v_gene: TRBV19; abundance: few; j_gene: TRBJ1-2; CDR3aa: CASLDRYSNYGYTF
v_gene: TRBV6-1; abundance: .; j_gene: TRBJ1-6; CDR3aa: CASSEAGTGALNSPLHF
v_gene: TRBV9; abundance: few; j_gene: TRBJ1-1; CDR3aa: CASSVLGTGASGTEAFF
v_gene: TRBV2; abundance: .; j_gene: TRBJ2-7; CDR3aa: CASSRNYEQYF
v_gene: TRBV7-3; abundance: .; j_gene: TRBJ2-3; CDR3aa: CASSSPSGGVTDTQYF
v_gene: TRBV4-1; abundance: .; j_gene: TRBJ1-5; CDR3aa: CASSQGTGDLEPQHF
v_gene: TRBV4-3; abundance: .; j_gene: .; CDR3aa: CASSQEKSYEQYF